This T cell receptor (beta chain) was sequenced for a study of CD8 T cells in Susac syndrome. Worth noting for this clonotype: Antigen specificity is unknown.

Random hexamers served to reverse transcribe roughly 0.5 to 1 ug RNA. TCRdb re-called the immunoSEQ multiplex PCR reads through MiXCR, storing one row per CDR3 protein. The sample records about 250,000 distinct CDR3 sequences, 85% to 95% being singletons. The CD8+ and CD4+ T cells were isolated magnetically using a negative isolation approach, whereas the TEMRA cells were enriched by FACS. The CDR3 covers 14 residues. Germline trimming cut 5 bases from V and 6 bases from J; bases unmatched to any gene: 7. Germline assignment: CDR1 MNHEY and CDR2 SVGEGT. Study results and limitations: The study's TCR sequencing and HLA analysis covered a relatively small number of individuals, and the study acknowledged this.

This chain uses TRBV6-2 or TRBV6-3 with TRBJ1-1, with 9 positions matching TRBD1. The sequence was collected from a human donor with multiple sclerosis. What was sequenced was CD4+ T cells from PBMCs. DNA for the CDR3: TGTGCCAGCAGTGGTCGACAGGGGGAACCTGAAGCTTTCTTT. Its protein is CASSGRQGEPEAFF.